A selection of T cell receptor beta chains follows, all from one sample in a study of cytomegalovirus exposure and HLA in healthy donors. Repertoires were generated with immunoSEQ multiplex PCR, while TCRdb's copy carries only in-frame clones and drops some. The profile shows more than 150,000 clones, approximately 84% of them singletons. Sequencing was done on a sample of PBMCs. The receptors shown here come from a woman aged 18-35 years in good health and CMV-seronegative. Each CDR3 is given with its conserved first and last residue. Fields, in order: D gene, J gene, V gene, clone size, CDR3 protein, CDR3 DNA. D genes are given only for firm matches. Not all rows give a size; the values are once, few, many and, for expanded clones, a class.

d_call: TRBD2; j_call: TRBJ2-7; v_call: TRBV7-9; clone_size: -; cdr3_aa: CASSWGGAGQYF; cdr3_nt: TGTGCCAGCAGCTGGGGAGGGGCGGGGCAGTACTTC
d_call: -; j_call: TRBJ1-5; v_call: TRBV6-5; clone_size: -; cdr3_aa: CASSYGTGPQHF; cdr3_nt: TGTGCCAGCAGTTACGGAACGGGGCCCCAGCATTTT
d_call: TRBD2; j_call: TRBJ2-1; v_call: TRBV5-1; clone_size: -; cdr3_aa: CASRLAGNNEQFF; cdr3_nt: TGCGCCAGCAGACTAGCGGGGAACAATGAGCAGTTCTTC
d_call: -; j_call: TRBJ1-2; v_call: TRBV5-4; clone_size: once; cdr3_aa: CASRRSEGTGYTF; cdr3_nt: TGTGCCAGCAGACGCAGCGAAGGCACTGGCTACACCTTC
d_call: TRBD1; j_call: TRBJ2-7; v_call: TRBV5-4; clone_size: -; cdr3_aa: CASSPSDRDGSEQYF; cdr3_nt: TGTGCCAGCAGCCCAAGTGACAGGGACGGATCCGAGCAGTACTTC
d_call: -; j_call: TRBJ2-7; v_call: TRBV6-5; clone_size: -; cdr3_aa: CASSYGGAIYEQYF; cdr3_nt: TGTGCCAGCAGTTACGGGGGCGCAATCTACGAGCAGTACTTC
d_call: TRBD2; j_call: TRBJ2-7; v_call: TRBV13; clone_size: -; cdr3_aa: CASSAGLAGMSYEQYF; cdr3_nt: TGTGCCAGCAGCGCCGGACTAGCGGGGATGTCCTACGAGCAGTACTTC
d_call: -; j_call: TRBJ1-5; v_call: TRBV5-1; clone_size: -; cdr3_aa: CASSSRGGNQPQHF; cdr3_nt: TGCGCCAGCAGCTCCAGGGGCGGCAATCAGCCCCAGCATTTT
d_call: -; j_call: TRBJ2-1; v_call: TRBV6-1; clone_size: -; cdr3_aa: CASSPGGRTYNEQFF; cdr3_nt: TGTGCCAGCAGTCCAGGGGGGAGGACCTACAATGAGCAGTTCTTC
d_call: -; j_call: TRBJ2-7; v_call: TRBV7-2; clone_size: -; cdr3_aa: CASSSRSSYEQYF; cdr3_nt: TGTGCCAGCAGTTCCCGGAGCTCCTACGAGCAGTACTTC
d_call: -; j_call: TRBJ1-2; v_call: TRBV4-3; clone_size: -; cdr3_aa: CASSQDRQRFYGYTF; cdr3_nt: TGCGCCAGCAGCCAAGATCGACAGCGATTCTATGGCTACACCTTC
d_call: TRBD2; j_call: TRBJ2-3; v_call: TRBV18; clone_size: few; cdr3_aa: CASSETSGGDTQYF; cdr3_nt: TGTGCCAGCTCAGAGACTAGCGGGGGAGATACGCAGTATTTT
d_call: -; j_call: TRBJ1-2; v_call: TRBV11-2; clone_size: -; cdr3_aa: CASSLRVGQGYGYTF; cdr3_nt: TGTGCCAGCAGCTTAAGAGTGGGGCAGGGTTATGGCTACACCTTC
d_call: -; j_call: TRBJ1-1; v_call: TRBV30; clone_size: once; cdr3_aa: CAWRQGPEAFF; cdr3_nt: TGTGCCTGGAGGCAGGGCCCTGAAGCTTTCTTT
d_call: -; j_call: TRBJ2-3; v_call: TRBV5-1; clone_size: once; cdr3_aa: CASSFGGAGPTDTQYF; cdr3_nt: TGCGCCAGCAGCTTTGGAGGTGCGGGGCCCACAGATACGCAGTATTTT
d_call: TRBD1; j_call: TRBJ2-5; v_call: TRBV23-1; clone_size: -; cdr3_aa: CASSLGTAPFQETQYF; cdr3_nt: TGCGCCAGCAGTCTTGGGACAGCACCCTTCCAAGAGACCCAGTACTTC
d_call: -; j_call: TRBJ1-6; v_call: TRBV7-2; clone_size: -; cdr3_aa: CASSLERGFRSNSPLHF; cdr3_nt: TGTGCCAGCAGCTTAGAAAGGGGATTCAGATCTAATTCACCCCTCCACTTT
d_call: TRBD1; j_call: TRBJ2-7; v_call: TRBV18; clone_size: -; cdr3_aa: CASSPHPGQGSYEQYF; cdr3_nt: TGTGCCAGCTCACCACATCCGGGACAGGGTTCCTACGAGCAGTACTTC
d_call: -; j_call: TRBJ1-3; v_call: TRBV2; clone_size: -; cdr3_aa: CASSDGALSGNTIYF; cdr3_nt: TGTGCCAGCAGTGATGGGGCCCTCTCTGGAAACACCATATATTTT
d_call: -; j_call: TRBJ2-5; v_call: TRBV7-2; clone_size: -; cdr3_aa: CASSLGLYPRGQETQYF; cdr3_nt: TGTGCCAGCAGCTTAGGTCTCTATCCAAGGGGTCAAGAGACCCAGTACTTC
d_call: TRBD1; j_call: TRBJ1-2; v_call: TRBV15; clone_size: -; cdr3_aa: CATSRGQAYGYTF; cdr3_nt: TGTGCCACCAGCAGGGGACAGGCCTATGGCTACACCTTC
d_call: -; j_call: TRBJ1-4; v_call: TRBV19; clone_size: -; cdr3_aa: CASSPSEGPNEKLFF; cdr3_nt: TGTGCCAGTAGCCCCTCGGAGGGTCCTAATGAAAAACTGTTTTTT
d_call: TRBD1; j_call: TRBJ1-2; v_call: TRBV2; clone_size: -; cdr3_aa: CASSDDRDRGGYTF; cdr3_nt: TGTGCCAGCAGTGACGACCGGGACAGGGGTGGCTACACCTTC
d_call: -; j_call: TRBJ1-6; v_call: TRBV5-1; clone_size: -; cdr3_aa: CASSFQAGERSPLHF; cdr3_nt: TGCGCCAGCAGCTTTCAGGCGGGGGAGAGGTCACCCCTCCACTTT
d_call: -; j_call: TRBJ1-1; v_call: TRBV2; clone_size: few; cdr3_aa: CASSEAFTGLTEAFF; cdr3_nt: TGTGCCAGCAGTGAAGCGTTCACAGGCCTCACTGAAGCTTTCTTT
d_call: TRBD1; j_call: TRBJ2-7; v_call: TRBV11-2; clone_size: -; cdr3_aa: CASSSGPGTGADEQYF; cdr3_nt: TGTGCCAGCAGCTCCGGTCCCGGGACAGGGGCGGACGAGCAGTACTTC
d_call: TRBD2; j_call: TRBJ2-3; v_call: TRBV7-9; clone_size: -; cdr3_aa: CASSFSSGSTDTQYF; cdr3_nt: TGTGCCAGCAGCTTTTCTAGCGGGAGCACAGATACGCAGTATTTT
d_call: -; j_call: TRBJ1-5; v_call: TRBV7-2; clone_size: -; cdr3_aa: CASSLGTFQPQHF; cdr3_nt: TGTGCCAGCAGCTTAGGCACATTCCAGCCCCAGCATTTT
d_call: -; j_call: TRBJ2-3; v_call: TRBV30; clone_size: few; cdr3_aa: CAWVGARGDTQYF; cdr3_nt: TGTGCCTGGGTGGGGGCCCGGGGAGATACGCAGTATTTT
d_call: TRBD1; j_call: TRBJ2-7; v_call: TRBV7-2; clone_size: -; cdr3_aa: CASSMGQGTYEQYF; cdr3_nt: TGTGCCAGCAGTATGGGACAGGGCACCTACGAGCAGTACTTC
d_call: TRBD1; j_call: TRBJ2-5; v_call: TRBV27; clone_size: -; cdr3_aa: CASSLGTGSWETQYF; cdr3_nt: TGTGCCAGCAGTCTAGGGACAGGATCATGGGAGACCCAGTACTTC
d_call: -; j_call: TRBJ2-2; v_call: TRBV27; clone_size: -; cdr3_aa: CASSFWGDRTGELFF; cdr3_nt: TGTGCCAGCAGTTTTTGGGGAGATCGTACCGGGGAGCTGTTTTTT
d_call: TRBD2; j_call: TRBJ2-7; v_call: TRBV4-1; clone_size: -; cdr3_aa: CASSPLTSGRSSYEQYF; cdr3_nt: TGCGCCAGCAGCCCGCTGACTAGCGGGAGGAGCTCCTACGAGCAGTACTTC
d_call: -; j_call: TRBJ1-5; v_call: TRBV19; clone_size: -; cdr3_aa: CASSISLRASPGGNQPQHF; cdr3_nt: TGTGCCAGTAGTATTAGTCTGAGGGCATCCCCAGGGGGCAATCAGCCCCAGCATTTT
d_call: -; j_call: TRBJ1-4; v_call: TRBV4-3; clone_size: -; cdr3_aa: CASSRRHLNEKLFF; cdr3_nt: TGCGCCAGCAGTCGCAGGCACCTTAATGAAAAACTGTTTTTT
d_call: TRBD2; j_call: TRBJ2-7; v_call: TRBV2; clone_size: -; cdr3_aa: CASGTGGLAGGSFYEQYF; cdr3_nt: TGTGCCAGCGGTACGGGGGGACTAGCGGGAGGGTCGTTCTACGAGCAGTACTTC
d_call: TRBD2; j_call: TRBJ2-1; v_call: TRBV29-1; clone_size: once; cdr3_aa: CSVEAGRGSSYNEQFF; cdr3_nt: TGCAGCGTTGAGGCTGGGCGGGGGAGCTCCTACAATGAGCAGTTCTTC
d_call: TRBD2; j_call: TRBJ2-1; v_call: TRBV2; clone_size: -; cdr3_aa: CASTQTGLAGARNNEQFF; cdr3_nt: TGTGCCAGCACCCAAACGGGACTAGCGGGAGCAAGAAACAATGAGCAGTTCTTC